A single sample is the source of the 32 T cell receptor beta chains below, sequenced in a study of lymphopenia after photon versus proton radiotherapy. Generated by immunoSEQ multiplex PCR, the TCRdb table keeps only in-frame clones and is missing some. The sample records about 65,000 clones, around 87% being singletons. The sample consisted of peripheral blood, taken from a patient treated with proton-based radiotherapy. These TCRs come from a man older than 75 with esophageal cancer.

V and J are TRBV4-3 and TRBJ2-7; TRBD1 is a possible D gene (5 bases). From germline, CDR1 is LGHNA and CDR2 YSLEER. The CDR3 extends over 13 amino acids. Trimming removed 4 bases from V and 3 bases from J, with 10 bases in between. CDR3 coding DNA: TGCGCCAGCAGCCGAGACAGAGGCTACGAGCAGTACTTC. It is translated as CASSRDRGYEQYF.

V usage is TRBV12-5 and J usage is TRBJ1-5; 9 bases line up with TRBD1. Germline V lookup: CDR1 LGHNT, CDR2 FRNRAP. The J segment lost 7 bases and the V segment lost 1 base, leaving 8 bases of the junction unmatched. This CDR3 comprises 16 residues. DNA for the CDR3: TGTGCTAGTGGTTTGGGTTTTGGACAGGGGCGGCAGCCCCAGCATTTT. Encoded protein: CASGLGFGQGRQPQHF. Filled out from reference TRBV12-5 and TRBJ1-5, the complete variable domain reads DARVTQTPRHKVTEMGQEVTMRCQPILGHNTVFWYRQTMMQGLELLAYFRNRAPLDDSGMPKDRFSAEMPDATLATLKIQPSEPRDSAVYFCASGLGFGQGRQPQHFGDGTRLSIL.

The genes are TRBV10-3 and TRBJ2-2; possible D gene TRBD1, 5 bases. This CDR3 is built from 15 residues. The germline gives CDR1 ENHRY, CDR2 SYGVKD. V was trimmed by 3 bases and J by 1 base, leaving 9 bases between them. The CDR3 nucleotides are TGTGCCATCAGTGAATCCCAGGGGAACACCGGGGAGCTGTTTTTT. This codes for CAISESQGNTGELFF.

The genes are TRBV5-1 and TRBJ1-4; 9 nucleotides match TRBD1. This CDR3 comprises 15 residues. The germline V gene has CDR1 SGHRS and CDR2 YFSETQ. V lost 2 bases to trimming and J lost 5 bases; unmatched junction nucleotides: 4. This CDR3 is CASSFTGQGNEKLFF. CDR3 coding DNA: TGCGCCAGCAGCTTTACGGGACAGGGAAATGAAAAACTGTTTTTT.

This rearrangement joins TRBV2 to TRBJ1-1; TRBD1 is a possible D gene (5 bases). CDR1 and CDR2 from the germline V gene are SNHLY and FYNNEI. The V end was cut by 5 bases, the J end by 5 bases, with 12 bases between. This CDR3 is 13 amino acids long. CDR3 amino acids: CASSSSGHTEAFF. CDR3 sequence (DNA): TGTGCCAGCAGTTCCTCCGGACATACTGAAGCTTTCTTT. The variable domain in full, completed from reference TRBV2 and TRBJ1-1, reads EPEVTQTPSHQVTQMGQEVILRCVPISNHLYFYWYRQILGQKVEFLVSFYNNEISEKSEIFDDQFSVERPDGSNFTLKIRSTKLEDSAMYFCASSSSGHTEAFFGQGTRLTVV.

The J gene is TRBJ1-4, the V gene TRBV18; maybe TRBD1 (5 bases). V was trimmed by 3 bases and J by 1 base, leaving 12 bases between them. From germline, CDR1 is KGHSH and CDR2 LQKENI. There are 16 residues in the CDR3. The CDR3 DNA sequence: TGTGCCAGCTCACCGGGGCAGACGGTAACTAATGAAAAACTGTTTTTT. This encodes CASSPGQTVTNEKLFF.

CDR3 sequence reads: CAISAGGNQPQHF. The CDR3 DNA reads as TGTGCCATCAGTGCTGGGGGCAATCAGCCCCAGCATTTT. This chain links TRBV10-3 with TRBJ1-5; no definite D call. The V end lost 4 bases, the J end lost 2 bases, and 6 bases lay between the germline ends. Germline V gene lookup returns CDR1 ENHRY and CDR2 SYGVKD. The CDR3 is 13 amino acids.

The V call is TRBV4-1, the J call TRBJ2-1; D call uncertain. The CDR3 consists of 18 residues. V lost 1 base to trimming and J lost 5 bases, with 21 bases between them. Germline CDR1 is MGHRA and CDR2 is YSYEKL. The chain's CDR3 is CASSQVGRNRLENNEQFF. CDR3 coding DNA: TGCGCCAGCAGCCAAGTAGGGCGCAACCGCCTAGAGAACAATGAGCAGTTCTTC.

The chain has TRBV19 and TRBJ1-4; no reliable D call. Germline loops: CDR1 LNHDA, CDR2 SQIVND (reference sequence). The ends were cut back, 1 base at V and 5 bases at J, with 14 bases in the middle. This CDR3 is 16 amino acids long. This CDR3 reads CASSIGGAGANEKLFF. The DNA of the CDR3 is TGTGCCAGTAGTATAGGCGGAGCGGGTGCCAATGAAAAACTGTTTTTT.

The chain carries TRBV11-3 and TRBJ2-1; no clear D. The germline V gene encodes CDR1 SGHNT and CDR2 YENEEA. This CDR3 has 13 residues. The V and J ends lost 5 bases and 6 bases respectively, with 11 bases between them. This CDR3 reads CASSARASNEQFF. In nucleotides, the CDR3 is TGTGCCAGCAGCGCTCGCGCGTCCAATGAGCAGTTCTTC.

The chain links TRBV27 to TRBJ2-7, with 10 bases lining up with TRBD2. With 2 bases clipped from V and 7 bases from J, the junction kept 8 bases outside the gene matches. CDR1 and CDR2 (germline): MNHEY, SMNVEV (reference sequence). The CDR3 length is 15 residues. The CDR3 bases are TGTGCCAGCAGTTTAAACGGTCTAGCGGGGGAAGAGCAGTACTTC. Its protein is CASSLNGLAGEEQYF.

This chain links TRBV7-9 with TRBJ2-5; TRBD1 is a possible D gene (5 bases). The germline V and J ends were trimmed by 7 bases and 5 bases, with 8 bases remaining between them. CDR1 SEHNR and CDR2 FQNEAQ come from the germline V gene (reference sequence). The CDR3 totals 11 residues. The CDR3 nucleotides read TGTGCCAGCAAGGGGCAGGAGACCCAGTACTTC. Its protein is CASKGQETQYF.

The J gene is TRBJ2-7, the V gene TRBV2; TRBD1 is a possible D gene (7 bases). Trimming removed 10 bases at V and 2 bases at J, with 15 bases between. Germline V gene data show CDR1 as SNHLY and CDR2 as FYNNEI. The CDR3 sequence is 13 residues long. The CDR3 nucleotides are TGTGCCATCCTCAGGGGGGCCGCCTACGAGCAGTACTTC. Translating it yields CAILRGAAYEQYF.

The chain links TRBV19 to TRBJ2-7, with TRBD1 identical over 7 bases. Per the germline V gene, CDR1 is LNHDA and CDR2 is SQIVND (reference sequence). V shed 5 bases and J 3 bases; nucleotides not matched to a gene: 7. This CDR3 has 14 amino acids. The DNA of the CDR3 is TGTGCCAGTAGTTACCGGGACAGAGACTACGAGCAGTACTTC. Protein product: CASSYRDRDYEQYF.

The CDR3 spells CASSLGLRRETQYF. The CDR3 nucleotides read TGTGCCAGCAGCTTAGGACTGCGCCGAGAGACCCAGTACTTC. The chain is built from TRBV7-2 and TRBJ2-5; D not resolved. Germline V gene lookup returns CDR1 SGHTA and CDR2 FQGNSA. Trimming took 1 base from V and 4 from J, leaving 10 bases between them. The CDR3 loop spans 14 amino acids.

V and J are TRBV6-4 and TRBJ1-2; TRBD1 matches 8 bases. The CDR3 spans 14 residues. The V and J ends lost 6 bases and 8 bases, in that order; junction bases with no gene match: 11. The germline CDR1 and CDR2 sequences are MRHNA and SNTAGT. The CDR3 here is CASSLDRAGSGYTF. CDR3 in DNA: TGTGCCAGCAGCCTGGACAGGGCTGGTTCCGGCTACACCTTC.

This clone has just one count. J is TRBJ2-7 and V is TRBV7-9, with 9 positions matching TRBD1. Germline loops: CDR1 SEHNR, CDR2 FQNEAQ (reference sequence). After removal of 6 bases from V and 6 bases from J, the junction contained 6 bases not matched to a gene. The CDR3 extends over 13 amino acids. Here the CDR3 reads CASRPGQGGEQYF. The CDR3 DNA is TGTGCCAGCAGACCGGGACAGGGAGGCGAGCAGTACTTC.

This clone has only one observation. The chain has TRBV9 and TRBJ1-6; possibly TRBD1 for D (6 bases). CDR1 is SGDLS and CDR2 is YYNGEE in the germline V gene. Between the trimmed V and J ends, which lost 3 bases and 7 bases, there was a span of 17 bases. This CDR3 region has 16 residues. CDR3 nucleotide sequence: TGTGCCAGCAGCGCGGAGGGGGGGACTCGGAATTCACCCCTCCACTTT. Translated, it gives CASSAEGGTRNSPLHF.

The chain has TRBV19 and TRBJ1-2; 7 bases are shared with TRBD1. From germline, CDR1 is LNHDA and CDR2 SQIVND (reference sequence). There are 15 residues in the CDR3. V lost 1 base and J lost 6; bases outside the gene matches: 8. The chain's CDR3 is CASSIVSGGLDGYTF. The CDR3 coding sequence is TGTGCCAGTAGTATAGTATCAGGGGGTCTAGATGGCTACACCTTC.

J is TRBJ2-7 and V is TRBV21-1; the table calls TRBD1, which could not be checked here. TRBV21-1 counts as a pseudogene. CDR3 size: 14 residues. The CDR3 loop is CANNQQGARYEQYF. Written as DNA, the CDR3 is TGTGCCAACAATCAACAGGGGGCACGGTACGAGCAGTACTTC.

V is TRBV19 and J is TRBJ2-5, with 10 bases lining up with TRBD2. The V segment lost 3 bases and the J segment 7 bases; nucleotides outside the gene matches: 11. The CDR3 totals 16 residues. Germline CDR1 reads LNHDA; CDR2 reads SQIVND (reference sequence). In DNA form, the CDR3 reads TGTGCCAGTAGTATGGTTGGAGCGGGGGGGGCGGGGACCCAGTACTTC. It translates to CASSMVGAGGAGTQYF.

The J gene is TRBJ2-3, the V gene TRBV5-1, with 9 bases fitting TRBD1. Trimming took 0 bases from V and 3 from J; bases not matched to a gene: 5. The CDR3 runs to 16 residues. Germline V gene lookup returns CDR1 SGHRS and CDR2 YFSETQ. CDR3 sequence reads: CASSLVGDRATDTQYF. The DNA for the CDR3 is TGCGCCAGCAGCTTGGTCGGGGACAGGGCGACAGATACGCAGTATTTT.

The rearrangement uses TRBV5-4 and TRBJ1-3; D remains unclear. There are 15 residues in the CDR3. Trimming shortened V by 0 bases and J by 4 bases, and 11 bases separated the two germline ends. Germline CDR1 reads SGHNT; CDR2 reads YYREEE (reference sequence). In DNA form, the CDR3 reads TGTGCCAGCAGCTTGGACCCAGCTGCAGGAAACACCATATATTTT. Amino acids: CASSLDPAAGNTIYF.

The chain recombines TRBV5-1 with TRBJ2-7, with D perhaps assigned TRBD1 or TRBD2 (5 bases each). The CDR3 sequence is 17 residues long. The V gene's germline CDR1 is SGHRS and CDR2 YFSETQ. The V end lost 6 bases, the J end lost 4 bases, and 26 bases lay between the germline ends. The CDR3 sequence is CASTRGRQSGLTYEQYF. The CDR3 DNA sequence: TGCGCCAGCACCCGAGGGAGACAGTCAGGCCTGACTTACGAGCAGTACTTC.

This sequence joins TRBV11-1 and TRBJ1-1; D unclear. V shed 4 bases and J shed 1 base, with 7 bases lying between them. CDR3 length: 13 residues. Germline lookup yields CDR1 SGHAT and CDR2 FQDESV (reference sequence). The CDR3, as DNA: TGTGCCAGCAGCTCCCAACAGAACACTGAAGCTTTCTTT. It codes for CASSSQQNTEAFF.

The V call is TRBV5-1, the J call TRBJ2-1; D is undetermined. Germline lookup yields CDR1 SGHRS and CDR2 YFSETQ. Trimming took off 4 bases at V and 1 base at J, with 15 bases between the two ends. The CDR3 consists of 16 residues. The DNA of the CDR3 is TGCGCCAGCAGCCCGAACCCCACCGATTCCTACAATGAGCAGTTCTTC. Translated, it gives CASSPNPTDSYNEQFF.

The rearrangement uses TRBV7-8 and TRBJ2-7; D perhaps matches TRBD2 (5 bases). The CDR3 is made up of 14 amino acids. CDR1 is SGHVS, CDR2 FQNEAQ, per germline. V lost 3 bases, J lost 1 base, and 10 bases lay in between. The CDR3 here is CASSLTGDSYEQYF. CDR3 nucleotide sequence: TGTGCCAGCAGCTTGACCGGGGATTCCTACGAGCAGTACTTC. The entire variable domain, with the rest obtained from reference TRBV7-8 and TRBJ2-7, is as follows: GAGVSQSPRYKVAKRGQDVALRCDPISGHVSLFWYQQALGQGPEFLTYFQNEAQLDKSGLPSDRFFAERPEGSVSTLKIQRTQQEDSAVYLCASSLTGDSYEQYFGPGTRLTVT.

This chain joins TRBV19 and TRBJ1-4; tentative D call: TRBD1 (5 bases). The V end was cut by 6 bases, the J end by 5 bases, with 16 bases between. CDR1 is LNHDA and CDR2 is SQIVND in the germline V gene (reference sequence). The CDR3 totals 15 residues. CDR3 sequence: CASSQNRNENEKLFF. DNA of the CDR3: TGTGCCAGTAGCCAAAACAGGAACGAAAATGAAAAACTGTTTTTT.

Points on this clone: A junction boundary mismatches the germline segment, possibly from a read error. The gene calls are TRBV7-2 and TRBJ1-6; TRBD1 aligns across 7 bases. The germline gives CDR1 SGHTA, CDR2 FQGNSA. The CDR3 runs 16 residues. Written as DNA, the CDR3 is TGTGCCGGCAGACAGGGCGGGTTTGTTCGGGGGGGACCCCTCCACTTT. Translated: CAGRQGGFVRGGPLHF.

This sequence joins TRBV6-5 and TRBJ2-1; possibly TRBD1 for D (6 bases). Germline assignment: CDR1 MNHEY and CDR2 SVGAGI. V was shortened by 6 bases and J by 3 bases, with 12 bases between the two germline ends. This CDR3 region has 14 residues. CDR3 region: CASSRDTIYNEQFF. The CDR3 DNA follows: TGTGCCAGCAGCAGGGACACCATCTACAATGAGCAGTTCTTC.

The sample holds a few counts of this clone. Other DNA sequences in this sample translate to the same CDR3. The chain uses TRBV11-2 and TRBJ1-3; 7 bases match TRBD1. Germline V gives CDR1 SGHAT, CDR2 FQNNGV. V lost 5 bases to trimming and J lost 2 bases; unmatched junction nucleotides: 6. The CDR3 loop spans 15 amino acids. The DNA for the CDR3 is TGTGCCAGCAGCCTCAGACAGGGTGCTGGAAACACCATATATTTT. It encodes CASSLRQGAGNTIYF.

The chain combines TRBV29-1 with TRBJ2-1, with 7 bases lining up with TRBD1. The CDR3 runs to 15 residues. J gave up 3 bases and V 3 bases, and 8 bases lay outside the gene matches. Germline V lookup: CDR1 SQVTM, CDR2 ANQGSEA. The CDR3 DNA follows: TGCAGCGTTGACCCTACAGGGGCCAACTACAATGAGCAGTTCTTC. Its protein product is CSVDPTGANYNEQFF.